The entry that follows covers one T cell receptor (beta chain) sequence. No antigen is known for it. The data were obtained in a study of CD8 T cells in Susac syndrome. Study-wide results and caveats: The authors acknowledged that their TCR sequencing and HLA analysis involved a relatively small number of individuals.

Sequencing of TCR beta drew on CD8+ and CD4+ T cells from blood. Random hexamers served to reverse transcribe roughly 0.45 to 1 ug RNA. TCR beta CDR3 was amplified by immunoSEQ multiplex PCR. This amplification extended across 54 Vbeta and 13 Jbeta segments. TCRdb recomputed calls from the immunoSEQ multiplex PCR reads with MiXCR, one row per CDR3 protein. The sample has 95,000 to 150,000 distinct CDR3 sequences, over 85% seen once. CDR3 length: 15 amino acids. Trimming shortened V by 6 bases and J by 3 bases, and 15 bases separated the two germline ends. Germline V gene data show CDR1 as MNHEY and CDR2 as SVGEGT.

Material for sequencing was CD4+ T cells from PBMCs. The V call is TRBV6-2 or TRBV6-3, the J call TRBJ1-5; D is unresolved. The sequence came from a human donor in good health. CDR3 loop: CASSRPTSLNQPQHF. Written as DNA, the CDR3 is TGTGCCAGCAGCCGTCCAACCAGCCTCAATCAGCCCCAGCATTTT.